Listed below are T cell receptor beta chains from one sample, sequenced in a study of blood T cell repertoires in COVID-19. Assay used: immunoSEQ multiplex PCR; TCRdb lists only in-frame clones, some missing. The profile shows over 150,000 clones, less than 80% of them singletons. Material: peripheral blood. All receptors come from a woman aged 45 to 65 with acute or convalescent COVID-19. Both conserved end residues are part of each CDR3. A D gene is named only where the DNA matches it firmly. Size tells how often a clone was seen (once, few, many) or the class of an expanded clone, and some rows leave it out.

j_call	clone_size	v_call	d_call	cdr3_nt	cdr3_aa
TRBJ1-1	.	TRBV6-4	.	TGTGCCAGCAGGGAGTCGGGGAACACTGAAGCTTTCTTT	CASRESGNTEAFF
TRBJ1-2	.	TRBV19	.	TGTGCCAGTACCCCAGAGACTCGACATGGCTACACCTTC	CASTPETRHGYTF
TRBJ2-7	few	TRBV3-1/TRBV3-2	.	TGTGCCAGCAGCCCCGTCTACTTTGCAGGGAGGAATGTCCGCGAGCAGTACTTC	CASSPVYFAGRNVREQYF
TRBJ2-3	.	TRBV4-3	TRBD1	TGCGCCAGCAGCCAAGGGGACAGTCGGTATTTT	CASSQGDSRYF
TRBJ2-2	.	TRBV14	TRBD2	TGTGCCAGCAGCTCCAGACTAGCCTCAGGCACCGGGGAGCTGTTTTTT	CASSSRLASGTGELFF
TRBJ1-1	.	TRBV18	TRBD1	TGTGCCAGCTCACCACCTTCCCAGGGGGGCGCTGAAGCTTTCTTT	CASSPPSQGGAEAFF
TRBJ2-7	.	TRBV10-3	.	TGTGCCACCGCGTCCGAAGGGGTGAGCCACGAGCAGTACTTC	CATASEGVSHEQYF
TRBJ2-3	.	TRBV9	TRBD1	TGTGCCAGCAGCGTAAAGCGACAGGGGATAGATACGCAGTATTTT	CASSVKRQGIDTQYF
TRBJ1-1	.	TRBV11-2	.	TGTGCCAGCAGTTACACGGGGGAATCGGGAGGGACTGAAGCTTTCTTT	CASSYTGESGGTEAFF
TRBJ1-5	.	TRBV19	.	TGTGCCAGTAGTACAGGGTTTCAGCCCCAGCATTTT	CASSTGFQPQHF
TRBJ2-7	.	TRBV4-2	TRBD1	TGTGCCAGCAGCCAAGAGTTAGACGCTGGACAGGGAACCCCCTACGAGCAGTACTTC	CASSQELDAGQGTPYEQYF
TRBJ2-1	.	TRBV28	TRBD2	TGTGCCAGCAGTCTTTCCTCTTCCGGGAGGTACTACAATGAGCAGTTCTTC	CASSLSSSGRYYNEQFF
TRBJ1-6	.	TRBV6-1	TRBD1	TGTGCCAGCAGTGAAGCGGGGACAGGTAGTTCACCCCTCCACTTT	CASSEAGTGSSPLHF
TRBJ2-1	.	TRBV10-3	TRBD1	TGTGCCATCAGTGAATGGGGACAGGGGGGAGGTGAGCAGTTCTTC	CAISEWGQGGGEQFF
TRBJ2-3	.	TRBV30	TRBD2	TGTGCCTGGATTGGGACTAGCGCTTATCTTAGCACAGATACGCAGTATTTT	CAWIGTSAYLSTDTQYF
TRBJ2-7	.	TRBV28	.	TGTGCCAGCAGTACCCTAGCCTACGAGCAGTACTTC	CASSTLAYEQYF
TRBJ2-1	.	TRBV18	TRBD1	TGTGCCAGCTCACGGGACAGGGTGGGGAATGAGCAGTTCTTC	CASSRDRVGNEQFF
TRBJ2-1	.	TRBV2	.	TGTGCCAGCAGTGAACAGGACGGGAGAGTCAATGAGCAGTTCTTC	CASSEQDGRVNEQFF
TRBJ2-7	.	TRBV5-4	.	TGTGCCAGCAGCCGCGGGGCGTTTTACGAGCAGTACTTC	CASSRGAFYEQYF
TRBJ1-2	.	TRBV9	.	TGTGCCAGCAGCGGACGGGGGTTATGGGGCTACACCTTC	CASSGRGLWGYTF
TRBJ1-5	.	TRBV10-2	.	TGCGCCAGCAGTCCTTCACGGGGAGGGCTTGGGGATCAGCCCCAGCATTTT	CASSPSRGGLGDQPQHF
TRBJ1-2	.	TRBV19	.	TGTGCCAGTAGTATAGACTTGACGGGTGGCTACACCTTC	CASSIDLTGGYTF
TRBJ1-5	.	TRBV19	TRBD1	TGTGCCAGCGAGGGGACAGTCTATAGCAATCAGCCCCAGCATTTT	CASEGTVYSNQPQHF